The T cell receptor beta chain described here comes from a study of T cells after yellow fever vaccination. Study context: Preparing low-cell-number fractions relied on SMART-Seq v4 Ultra Low Input.

V lost 1 base, J lost 2 bases, and 21 bases lay in between. The germline V gene has CDR1 LGHDT and CDR2 YNNKEL (reference sequence). The CDR3 has 18 amino acids. Findings and caveats of the study: CD4 and CD8 compartments shared a small share of clonotypes. At less than 97% for CD4 and approximately 88% for CD8, most primary-vaccination clones showed up again after the booster.

Conversion of TCR transcripts into cDNA relied on 5'RACE template switching, which added a universal primer site and UMIs. TCRdb independently ran MiXCR on the 5' RACE reads; one entry per CDR3 protein. The data contain around 310,000 distinct CDR3 sequences, roughly 8.7% of them singletons. The table lists this clonotype with a few counts. Its target is unknown. The material sequenced was PBMCs, taken on the day of the first yellow fever vaccination. The TCR originated in a young man who received the YFV17D yellow fever vaccine. This sequence joins TRBV3-1 and TRBJ2-7, with a weak D call TRBD2 (5 bases). The chain's CDR3 is CASSQGALGRGIPYEQYF. In DNA form, the CDR3 reads TGTGCCAGCAGCCAAGGAGCTTTGGGCCGGGGAATCCCCTACGAGCAGTACTTC.